The present T cell receptor beta chain was sequenced within a study of neoadjuvant nivolumab and ipilimumab in lung cancer. V was clipped by 3 bases and J by 2 bases, with 10 bases between them. CDR3 length equals 15 residues. Germline CDR1 is SGHAT and CDR2 is FQDESV (reference sequence). Method: immunoSEQ multiplex PCR; TCRdb's copy keeps in-frame clones and lacks some. The data contain 25,000 to 30,000 clones, 76% of them singletons. For this clone: Antigen: not known.

Broader study findings: From pretherapy to surgery, tumor richness and clonality rose with dual therapy. Pretherapy blood TCR richness correlated positively with resected tumor richness. TCR richness and clonality were higher in tumors than adjacent uninvolved lung. TCR clonality did not significantly correlate with pathologic tumor regression.

The sequences come from tumor tissue, collected after neoadjuvant nivolumab, alone or with ipilimumab, at or shortly before surgery. The chain carries TRBV11-1 and TRBJ1-4, with D hard to call. The receptor's source is an adult with non-small cell lung cancer. CDR3 DNA sequence: TGTGCCAGCAGCTTCCCCTCCACCACTAATGAAAAACTGTTTTTT. Encoded protein: CASSFPSTTNEKLFF.